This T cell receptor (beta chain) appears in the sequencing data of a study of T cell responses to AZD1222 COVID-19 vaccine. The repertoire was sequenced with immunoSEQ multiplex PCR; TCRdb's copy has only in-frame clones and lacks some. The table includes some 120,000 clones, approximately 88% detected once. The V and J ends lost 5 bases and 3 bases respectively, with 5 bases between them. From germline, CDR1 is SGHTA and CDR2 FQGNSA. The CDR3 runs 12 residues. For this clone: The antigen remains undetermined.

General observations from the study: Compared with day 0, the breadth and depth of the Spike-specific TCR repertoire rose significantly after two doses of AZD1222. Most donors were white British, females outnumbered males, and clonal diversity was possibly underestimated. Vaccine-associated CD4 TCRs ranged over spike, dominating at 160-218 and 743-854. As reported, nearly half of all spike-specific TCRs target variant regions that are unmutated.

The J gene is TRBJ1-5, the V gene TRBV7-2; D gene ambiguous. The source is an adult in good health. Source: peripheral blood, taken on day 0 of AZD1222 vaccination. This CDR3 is CASSDPNQPQHF. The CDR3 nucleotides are TGTGCCAGCAGCGATCCCAATCAGCCCCAGCATTTT. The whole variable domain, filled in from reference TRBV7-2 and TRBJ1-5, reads GAGVSQSPSNKVTEKGKDVELRCDPISGHTALYWYRQSLGQGLEFLIYFQGNSAPDKSGLPSDRFSAERTGGSVSTLTIQRTQQEDSAVYLCASSDPNQPQHFGDGTRLSIL.